This T cell receptor beta chain was sequenced for a study of cytomegalovirus exposure and HLA in healthy donors. Findings of the study overall: What TCR beta sequences reportedly achieved was accurate prediction of HLA-A and HLA-B alleles in most subjects. Later work found that TCR association rates differed between HLA loci; DRB1 had the most and HLA-C the fewest. It was taken for granted in presence/absence analyses that sequencing depth across donors was roughly uniform.

The PCR had 60 Vbeta and 13 Jbeta primers. This table comes from immunoSEQ multiplex PCR, and its TCRdb copy is limited to in-frame clones, with some not included. The profile shows approximately 210,000 clones, roughly four fifths of them singletons. The CDR3 has 17 amino acids. Trimming took 1 base from V and 0 from J, leaving 17 bases between them. Germline values: CDR1 SGHNT, CDR2 YYREEE (reference sequence). This clone was recorded a few times. Its antigen remains unidentified. The source is a man younger than 35 in good health and CMV-seronegative. The chain is built from TRBV5-4 and TRBJ2-7; a possible D gene is TRBD1 (6 bases). Sequencing was performed on PBMCs. This chain's CDR3 is CASSLKGERTLSYEQYF. CDR3 nucleotides: TGTGCCAGCAGCTTGAAGGGGGAAAGGACCCTCTCCTACGAGCAGTACTTC.